A selection of T cell receptor beta chains follows, all from one sample in a study of cytomegalovirus exposure and HLA in healthy donors. The protocol was immunoSEQ multiplex PCR, while the TCRdb copy is restricted to in-frame clones and leaves out a portion. The data show around 65,000 clones, roughly two thirds seen once. Sequencing was carried out using PBMCs. All receptors come from a man aged 35-49 years in good health and CMV-seropositive. The CDR3 runs from the conserved cysteine through the conserved F or W. A D gene is named only where the DNA matches it firmly. Clone size appears in some rows only: once, few, many, or a class for an expanded clone.

size: few; V: TRBV6-1; D: TRBD1; J: TRBJ1-2; CDR3: CASSESTTGAYGYTF; DNA: TGTGCCAGCAGTGAATCTACGACAGGGGCCTATGGCTACACCTTC
size: -; V: TRBV10-3; D: TRBD2; J: TRBJ2-3; CDR3: CAISGGAGGADTQYF; DNA: TGTGCCATCAGTGGAGGGGCGGGAGGGGCAGATACGCAGTATTTT
size: -; V: TRBV5-1; D: TRBD2; J: TRBJ2-1; CDR3: CASSWGSGSLDEQFF; DNA: TGCGCCAGCAGCTGGGGTAGCGGGAGTTTGGATGAGCAGTTCTTC
size: once; V: TRBV21-1; D: -; J: TRBJ2-2; CDR3: CASSVETSGRAQTGELFF; DNA: TGTGCCAGCAGCGTCGAGACTAGCGGGAGGGCCCAGACCGGGGAGCTGTTTTTT
size: -; V: TRBV12-5; D: -; J: TRBJ2-7; CDR3: CASGLGEIEQYF; DNA: TGTGCTAGTGGTTTAGGAGAAATAGAGCAGTACTTC
size: few; V: TRBV18; D: TRBD1; J: TRBJ2-7; CDR3: CASSPFGTGDEQYF; DNA: TGTGCCAGCTCACCTTTCGGGACAGGGGACGAGCAGTACTTC
size: -; V: TRBV5-1; D: TRBD1; J: TRBJ1-4; CDR3: CASRGTVVATNEKLFF; DNA: TGCGCCAGCAGGGGGACAGTCGTCGCAACTAATGAAAAACTGTTTTTT
size: -; V: TRBV29-1; D: -; J: TRBJ1-2; CDR3: CSVSPTGNYGYTF; DNA: TGCAGCGTCTCCCCAACAGGGAACTATGGCTACACCTTC
size: few; V: TRBV5-1; D: -; J: TRBJ1-1; CDR3: CASSFRQDLNTEAFF; DNA: TGCGCCAGCAGCTTTCGACAGGACCTGAACACTGAAGCTTTCTTT
size: -; V: TRBV2; D: -; J: TRBJ1-3; CDR3: CASSGGSSGNTIYF; DNA: TGTGCCAGCAGTGGCGGTAGCTCTGGAAACACCATATATTTT
size: -; V: TRBV19; D: TRBD2; J: TRBJ2-3; CDR3: CASRPGLAVLTDTQYF; DNA: TGTGCCAGTAGACCGGGACTAGCGGTACTCACAGATACGCAGTATTTT
size: -; V: TRBV4-2; D: TRBD2; J: TRBJ2-7; CDR3: CASSQQPGTSETYEQYF; DNA: TGTGCCAGCAGCCAACAACCCGGGACTAGCGAAACCTACGAGCAGTACTTC
size: -; V: TRBV5-1; D: TRBD1; J: TRBJ2-2; CDR3: CASTDRASDTGELFF; DNA: TGCGCCAGTACTGACAGGGCTTCGGACACCGGGGAGCTGTTTTTT
size: large; V: TRBV27; D: -; J: TRBJ2-2; CDR3: CASSFGGEGGELFF; DNA: TGTGCCAGCAGTTTTGGGGGCGAGGGCGGGGAGCTGTTTTTT
size: few; V: TRBV15; D: -; J: TRBJ2-2; CDR3: CATSTRDSVTGELFF; DNA: TGTGCCACCAGCACCCGGGACTCGGTCACCGGGGAGCTGTTTTTT
size: -; V: TRBV7-9; D: TRBD2; J: TRBJ2-1; CDR3: CASSLSGTPYNEQFF; DNA: TGTGCCAGCAGCCTTAGCGGGACCCCATACAATGAGCAGTTCTTC
size: -; V: TRBV27; D: TRBD1; J: TRBJ2-7; CDR3: CASSTAGTVNEQYF; DNA: TGTGCCAGCAGTACCGCCGGGACAGTAAACGAGCAGTACTTC